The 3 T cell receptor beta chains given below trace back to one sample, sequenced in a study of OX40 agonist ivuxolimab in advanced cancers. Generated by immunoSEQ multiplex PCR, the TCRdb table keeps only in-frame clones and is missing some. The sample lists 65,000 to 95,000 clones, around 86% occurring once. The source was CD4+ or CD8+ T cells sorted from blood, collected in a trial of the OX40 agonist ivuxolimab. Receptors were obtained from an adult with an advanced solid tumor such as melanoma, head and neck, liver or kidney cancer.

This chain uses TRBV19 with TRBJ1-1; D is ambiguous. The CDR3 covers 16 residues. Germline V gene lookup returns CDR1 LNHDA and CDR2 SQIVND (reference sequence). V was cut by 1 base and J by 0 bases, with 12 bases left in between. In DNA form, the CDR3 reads TGTGCCAGTAGTATAGGATTGGGCGGTATGAACACTGAAGCTTTCTTT. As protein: CASSIGLGGMNTEAFF. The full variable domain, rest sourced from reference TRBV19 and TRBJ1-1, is DGGITQSPKYLFRKEGQNVTLSCEQNLNHDAMYWYRQDPGQGLRLIYYSQIVNDFQKGDIAEGYSVSREKKESFPLTVTSAQKNPTAFYLCASSIGLGGMNTEAFFGQGTRLTVV.

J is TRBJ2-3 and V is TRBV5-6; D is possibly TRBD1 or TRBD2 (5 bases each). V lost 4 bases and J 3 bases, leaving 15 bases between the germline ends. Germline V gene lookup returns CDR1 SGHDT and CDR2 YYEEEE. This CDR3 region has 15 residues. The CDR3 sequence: CASSRWQGRTDTQYF. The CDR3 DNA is TGTGCCAGCAGCCGGTGGCAGGGACGAACAGATACGCAGTATTTT.

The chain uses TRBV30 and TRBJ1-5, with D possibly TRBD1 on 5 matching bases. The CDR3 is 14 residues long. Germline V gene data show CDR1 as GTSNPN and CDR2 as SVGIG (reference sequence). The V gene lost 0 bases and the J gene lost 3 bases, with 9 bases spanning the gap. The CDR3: CAWSVRGTNQPQHF. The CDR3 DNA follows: TGTGCCTGGAGTGTACGCGGGACCAATCAGCCCCAGCATTTT. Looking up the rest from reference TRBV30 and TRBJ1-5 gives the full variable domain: SQTIHQWPATLVQPVGSPLSLECTVEGTSNPNLYWYRQAAGRGLQLLFYSVGIGQISSEVPQNLSASRPQDRQFILSSKKLLLSDSGFYLCAWSVRGTNQPQHFGDGTRLSIL.